The 32 T cell receptor beta chains below all came from one sample that was sequenced in a study of T-cell reconstitution after alpha-beta-depleted transplantation in children. Researchers prepared the TCRbeta library using unique molecular identifiers, the study reports. TCRdb recomputed calls from the PCR reads with MiXCR, one row per CDR3 protein. The repertoire has 250,000 to 300,000 distinct CDR3 sequences, less than 9.5% of them found once; the top ten carry 9.1%. Overall study findings and caveats: By one year post-transplant, T-cell counts and diversity largely arose from T cells that were newly produced.

Their antigens remain unidentified. The sample was peripheral blood, taken 360 days after TCRalphabeta/CD19-depleted stem cell transplant. All receptors come from a female patient aged 2-15 years who had a stem cell transplant for Fanconi anemia, so the T cells may come from the graft donor.

This clonotype was seen ten or more times. The chain carries TRBV7-9 and TRBJ2-2; no firm D call. The CDR3 extends over 12 amino acids. In germline, CDR1 is SEHNR, CDR2 FQNEAQ (reference sequence). Trimming removed 5 bases at V and 5 bases at J, with 6 bases between. DNA for the CDR3: TGTGCCAGCAGCCGATATACCGGGGAGCTGTTTTTT. It specifies CASSRYTGELFF.

This clonotype has ten or more counts. The chain uses TRBV5-1 and TRBJ2-7; a possible D gene is TRBD2 (5 bases). Trimming removed 0 bases at V and 2 bases at J, with 6 bases between. CDR1 and CDR2 (germline): SGHRS, YFSETQ. This CDR3 has 13 amino acids. CDR3 loop: CASSLGGTYEQYF. The CDR3 DNA sequence: TGCGCCAGCAGCTTGGGAGGGACCTACGAGCAGTACTTC.

This clonotype has ten or more counts. The rearrangement joins TRBV7-9 to TRBJ2-1; possibly TRBD2 for D (6 bases). This CDR3 is built from 15 residues. Trimming pared 5 bases from V and 4 bases from J, leaving 15 bases between. CDR1 SEHNR and CDR2 FQNEAQ come from the germline V gene (reference sequence). CDR3 in DNA: TGTGCCAGCAGCCGAACGGGGGAGCTTTACAATGAGCAGTTCTTC. Amino acid sequence: CASSRTGELYNEQFF.

About this clonotype: This clone may be a read error of a much larger clone one base away. The chain is built from TRBV18 and TRBJ2-5; D perhaps matches TRBD2 (5 bases). CDR1 is KGHSH and CDR2 is LQKENI in the germline V gene. V was cut by 1 base and J by 4 bases, with 7 bases left in between. The CDR3 runs to 13 residues. The DNA for the CDR3 is TGTGCCAGCTCACCACTGGAGGCAGAGACCCAGTACTTC. Translation gives CASSPLEAETQYF.

This clonotype appeared a few times. The chain employs TRBV4-3 and TRBJ2-5; weak D call: TRBD1 (6 bases). The germline CDR1 and CDR2 sequences are LGHNA and YSLEER. This CDR3 is built from 16 residues. V was clipped by 3 bases and J by 5 bases, with 19 bases between them. CDR3 sequence reads: CASSQDLQGTRETQYF. DNA for the CDR3: TGCGCCAGCAGCCAGGACTTACAGGGAACCCGGGAGACCCAGTACTTC.

At least ten counts were recorded for this clonotype. The V call is TRBV6-5, the J call TRBJ1-1; D is ambiguous. The CDR3 is made up of 15 amino acids. Trimming shortened V by 1 base and J by 1 base, and 10 bases separated the two germline ends. From germline, CDR1 is MNHEY and CDR2 SVGAGI. The CDR3 bases are TGTGCCAGCAGTTACTTGCGGCAACGGAACACTGAAGCTTTCTTT. This gives the protein CASSYLRQRNTEAFF.

This clonotype was found a few times. The chain combines TRBV15 with TRBJ2-6; D is possibly TRBD2 (5 bases). Trimming cost V 3 bases and J 3 bases, with 9 bases left between them. Germline lookup yields CDR1 LNHNV and CDR2 YYDKDF (reference sequence). The CDR3 has 15 residues. The CDR3 sequence: CATSSLGGGANVLTF. The DNA for the CDR3 is TGTGCCACCAGCAGCTTAGGAGGTGGGGCCAACGTCCTGACTTTC.

In its sample, this clonotype was seen many times. This rearrangement joins TRBV4-3 to TRBJ2-5, with 8 bases identical to TRBD1. CDR1 and CDR2 (germline): LGHNA, YSLEER. Losses at the gene ends were 3 bases for V and 5 bases for J; bases not matched to a gene: 8. This CDR3 is 15 amino acids long. The CDR3 sequence: CASSHNLDRDETQYF. The CDR3 nucleotides read TGCGCCAGCAGCCATAACCTGGACAGGGATGAGACCCAGTACTTC.

This chain joins TRBV7-2 and TRBJ2-2; a possible D gene is TRBD1 (6 bases). CDR1 SGHTA and CDR2 FQGNSA come from the germline V gene. V was clipped by 3 bases and J by 1 base, with 12 bases between them. The CDR3 is made up of 16 amino acids. This CDR3 reads CASSFQGSVNTGELFF. DNA for the CDR3: TGTGCCAGCAGCTTTCAGGGGTCTGTGAACACCGGGGAGCTGTTTTTT.

This clonotype occurred a few times. This sequence joins TRBV7-2 and TRBJ1-2, with TRBD1 as a possible D gene (6 bases). CDR1 and CDR2 from the germline V gene are SGHTA and FQGNSA. V lost 2 bases and J lost 10, with 14 bases in between. The CDR3 covers 13 residues. CDR3 protein: CASSLRLRDNYTF. The CDR3 coding sequence is TGTGCCAGCAGCTTAAGATTGAGGGACAACTACACCTTC.

This clonotype was counted a few times. This rearrangement joins TRBV7-2 to TRBJ2-7; D is unresolved. The CDR3 spans 14 residues. CDR1 and CDR2 (germline): SGHTA, FQGNSA. Trimming took off 1 base at V and 3 bases at J, with 10 bases between the two ends. The CDR3 region has the DNA TGTGCCAGCAGCTTAGTAGGCAGAATCTACGAGCAGTACTTC. Protein product: CASSLVGRIYEQYF. The whole variable domain, filled in from reference TRBV7-2 and TRBJ2-7, reads GAGVSQSPSNKVTEKGKDVELRCDPISGHTALYWYRQSLGQGLEFLIYFQGNSAPDKSGLPSDRFSAERTGGSVSTLTIQRTQQEDSAVYLCASSLVGRIYEQYFGPGTRLTVT.

This clonotype was seen at least ten times. This chain joins TRBV20-1 and TRBJ2-4, with 8 positions matching TRBD1. The V gene end was trimmed by 6 bases and the J gene end by 9 bases; junction bases not matched to a gene: 1. Germline lookup yields CDR1 DFQATT and CDR2 SNEGSKA (reference sequence). This CDR3 spans 10 amino acids. The CDR3 spells CSARGLIQYF. CDR3 nucleotide sequence: TGCAGTGCCAGGGGGCTCATTCAGTACTTC.

The chain carries TRBV20-1 and TRBJ2-4; 9 positions agree with TRBD2. Germline V CDR1 and CDR2: DFQATT, SNEGSKA (reference sequence). V trimming: 6 bases; J trimming: 4 bases; junction bases outside the gene matches: 13. The CDR3 runs 16 residues. In DNA form, the CDR3 reads TGCAGTGCGAGTGGGAGTAGCGGGGGCCGAAAAAACATTCAGTACTTC. Encoded protein: CSASGSSGGRKNIQYF.

The DNA of the CDR3 is TGTGCCAGCAGCTTAGTTTGGGGTGAAGCGAACACTGAAGCTTTCTTT. Translation: CASSLVWGEANTEAFF. This chain connects TRBV11-2 to TRBJ1-1; D uncertain. V lost 1 base to trimming and J lost 1 base, with 13 bases between them. Germline V gene sequence: CDR1 SGHAT, CDR2 FQNNGV. The CDR3 has 16 amino acids.

V and J are TRBV27 and TRBJ1-2; 8 bases match TRBD1. Germline V gene data show CDR1 as MNHEY and CDR2 as SMNVEV (reference sequence). This CDR3 is 15 amino acids long. J was trimmed by 6 bases and V by 2 bases; bases with no gene match: 8. The CDR3 spells CASSLMPDRADGYTF. Here the CDR3 DNA reads TGTGCCAGCAGTTTAATGCCGGACAGGGCAGATGGCTACACCTTC.

This clonotype was observed many times. The chain couples TRBV7-2 to TRBJ2-1; 7 bases match TRBD2. V was clipped by 4 bases and J by 3 bases; unmatched bases: 6. From germline, CDR1 is SGHTA and CDR2 FQGNSA. There are 15 residues in the CDR3. CDR3 protein: CASSSAGTNYNEQFF. The CDR3 region has the DNA TGTGCCAGCAGCTCCGCCGGGACTAACTACAATGAGCAGTTCTTC. The variable domain in full, with the rest retrieved from reference TRBV7-2 and TRBJ2-1, is GAGVSQSPSNKVTEKGKDVELRCDPISGHTALYWYRQSLGQGLEFLIYFQGNSAPDKSGLPSDRFSAERTGGSVSTLTIQRTQQEDSAVYLCASSSAGTNYNEQFFGPGTRLTVL.

This clonotype has more than one count but fewer than ten. The rearrangement links TRBV18 to TRBJ1-1; D is perhaps TRBD1 (5 bases). The ends were cut back, 4 bases at V and 0 bases at J, with 15 bases in the middle. The CDR3 has 16 amino acids. Germline V CDR1 and CDR2: KGHSH, LQKENI. The CDR3, as DNA: TGTGCCAGCTCACTAGTCCAGGGAACGATGAACACTGAAGCTTTCTTT. This sequence encodes CASSLVQGTMNTEAFF.

This clonotype showed up many times. The CDR3 is CSARDSRGEYTGELFF. The CDR3 region has the DNA TGCAGTGCTAGAGATAGCAGGGGAGAGTACACCGGGGAGCTGTTTTTT. This chain uses TRBV20-1 with TRBJ2-2, with D possibly TRBD1 on 6 matching bases. This CDR3 is built from 16 residues. Germline V gene lookup returns CDR1 DFQATT and CDR2 SNEGSKA (reference sequence). The ends were cut back, 0 bases at V and 3 bases at J, with 14 bases in the middle.

V and J are TRBV28 and TRBJ1-1; possible D gene TRBD1, 5 bases. V dropped 3 bases and J dropped 3 bases, with 14 bases sitting between them. CDR3 size: 15 residues. Germline V gene data show CDR1 as MDHEN and CDR2 as SYDVKM. CDR3 protein: CASSFPGGRDTEAFF. CDR3 DNA: TGTGCCAGCAGTTTCCCGGGGGGAAGGGACACTGAAGCTTTCTTT.

This clonotype appeared a few times. V gene TRBV4-3 combines with J gene TRBJ2-7, with 9 bases aligning to TRBD2. The germline gives CDR1 LGHNA, CDR2 YSLEER. V lost 1 base to trimming and J lost 5 bases; unmatched junction nucleotides: 12. The CDR3 has 17 residues. The CDR3 bases are TGCGCCAGCAGCCAAGCTGGGCGGGGGGGCCTTCACGACGAGCAGTACTTC. Translated: CASSQAGRGGLHDEQYF.

This clonotype came up many times. This rearrangement joins TRBV12-3 or TRBV12-4 to TRBJ2-5, with TRBD1 matching over 8 bases. The CDR3 runs 13 residues. J lost 6 bases, V lost 5 bases, and 5 bases had no gene match. The CDR3 here is CASSDRGAQTQYF. Here the CDR3 DNA reads TGTGCCAGCAGTGACAGGGGTGCACAGACCCAGTACTTC.

This clonotype was recorded a few times. The chain recombines TRBV5-1 with TRBJ1-3; maybe TRBD1 (5 bases). The germline V and J ends were trimmed by 4 bases and 4 bases, with 12 bases remaining between them. Germline values: CDR1 SGHRS, CDR2 YFSETQ. The CDR3 loop spans 14 amino acids. CDR3 in amino acids: CASSDGTQGNTIYF. The CDR3 region has the DNA TGCGCCAGCAGCGACGGGACCCAAGGAAACACCATATATTTT. The variable domain in full, completed from reference TRBV5-1 and TRBJ1-3, reads KAGVTQTPRYLIKTRGQQVTLSCSPISGHRSVSWYQQTPGQGLQFLFEYFSETQRNKGNFPGRFSGRQFSNSRSEMNVSTLELGDSALYLCASSDGTQGNTIYFGEGSWLTVV.

A few counts support this clonotype. The chain is built from TRBV6-5 and TRBJ1-4; perhaps TRBD1 as D (6 bases). Germline V CDR1 and CDR2: MNHEY, SVGAGI. V lost 4 bases and J 8 bases, leaving 23 bases between the germline ends. The CDR3 covers 17 residues. The CDR3 DNA is TGTGCCAGCAGTTTCACAACCTGGGGGCGCCTAGAAGAAAAACTGTTTTTT. This translates into CASSFTTWGRLEEKLFF.

This chain joins TRBV2 and TRBJ2-3, with D possibly being TRBD2 (5 bases). V was pared by 4 bases and J by 0 bases, with 20 bases between. CDR3 size: 18 residues. The germline CDR1 and CDR2 sequences are SNHLY and FYNNEI. CDR3 sequence reads: CASSVLPGLSGSTDTQYF. The CDR3 DNA sequence: TGTGCCAGCAGTGTCTTGCCCGGACTGTCGGGTAGCACAGATACGCAGTATTTT.

The chain carries TRBV6-1 and TRBJ2-2; 7 positions match TRBD1. The CDR3 is 15 residues long. Germline CDR1 and CDR2: MNHNS and SASEGT. V gave up 10 bases and J gave up 2 bases; unmatched junction bases: 10. CDR3 nucleotide sequence: TGTGCCACCAAAAGGGACAGATATAACACCGGGGAGCTGTTTTTT. Protein: CATKRDRYNTGELFF.

This clonotype was detected a few times. CDR3 coding DNA: TGTGCCAGCAGTTTTTGGGGAGGAGGCCTCCAAGAGACCCAGTACTTC. Amino acids: CASSFWGGGLQETQYF. The rearrangement joins TRBV28 to TRBJ2-5, with D tentatively TRBD2 (6 bases). This CDR3 comprises 16 residues. V dropped 3 bases and J dropped 1 base, with 15 bases sitting between them. Germline V gene sequence: CDR1 MDHEN, CDR2 SYDVKM. Looking up the rest from reference TRBV28 and TRBJ2-5 gives the full variable domain: DVKVTQSSRYLVKRTGEKVFLECVQDMDHENMFWYRQDPGLGLRLIYFSYDVKMKEKGDIPEGYSVSREKKERFSLILESASTNQTSMYLCASSFWGGGLQETQYFGPGTRLLVL.

This clonotype was picked up many times. The chain joins TRBV11-2 to TRBJ2-7, with TRBD2 matching over 7 bases. The trim removed 0 bases at V and 0 bases at J, leaving 2 bases unmatched. In germline, CDR1 is SGHAT, CDR2 FQNNGV. The CDR3 is 15 amino acids. The chain's CDR3 is CASSLEAGSSYEQYF. The CDR3, as DNA: TGTGCCAGCAGCTTAGAAGCGGGGAGCTCCTACGAGCAGTACTTC.

This clonotype has at least ten counts. The chain couples TRBV10-3 to TRBJ1-3; D gene unclear. Looked up from germline, CDR1 is ENHRY and CDR2 is SYGVKD. The CDR3 contains 13 residues. Trimming cost V 3 bases and J 4 bases, with 7 bases left between them. The CDR3 reads CAISDGSGNTIYF. In DNA form, the CDR3 reads TGTGCCATCAGTGACGGATCAGGAAACACCATATATTTT.

In this sample, this clonotype turned up many times. This chain connects TRBV7-8 to TRBJ2-3; D might be TRBD2 (5 bases). V gave up 1 base and J gave up 1 base, with 9 bases separating them. The length of the CDR3 is 15 residues. Germline CDR1 reads SGHVS; CDR2 reads FQNEAQ. The DNA of the CDR3 is TGTGCCAGCAGCTTAGATCTGCGGGGCACAGATACGCAGTATTTT. It translates to CASSLDLRGTDTQYF. Supplemented by reference TRBV7-8 and TRBJ2-3, the full variable domain reads GAGVSQSPRYKVAKRGQDVALRCDPISGHVSLFWYQQALGQGPEFLTYFQNEAQLDKSGLPSDRFFAERPEGSVSTLKIQRTQQEDSAVYLCASSLDLRGTDTQYFGPGTRLTVL.

V is TRBV5-4 and J is TRBJ2-2; 8 nucleotides line up with TRBD1. J was trimmed by 6 bases and V by 4 bases; bases with no gene match: 11. The CDR3 extends over 16 amino acids. Germline V gives CDR1 SGHNT, CDR2 YYREEE (reference sequence). The CDR3 here is CASSGRQGFGSGELFF. The CDR3 region has the DNA TGTGCCAGCAGCGGAAGACAGGGGTTCGGGTCCGGGGAGCTGTTTTTT.

This clonotype was counted ten times or more. The chain uses TRBV12-3 or TRBV12-4 and TRBJ2-7, with 10 bases fitting TRBD1. This CDR3 has 14 amino acids. Trimming took 2 bases from V and 6 from J; bases not matched to a gene: 4. The CDR3 coding sequence is TGTGCCAGCAGTTTAAGCCGGGACAGGGGCGAGCAGTACTTC. This translates into CASSLSRDRGEQYF.

This clonotype was counted many times. V and J are TRBV20-1 and TRBJ2-1; TRBD2 matches at 11 bases. J lost 7 bases, V lost 2 bases, and 4 bases had no gene match. Germline lookup yields CDR1 DFQATT and CDR2 SNEGSKA (reference sequence). CDR3 length: 14 residues. CDR3 loop: CSARSLAGGNEQFF. CDR3 coding DNA: TGCAGTGCTAGATCCCTAGCGGGAGGTAATGAGCAGTTCTTC.